The T cell receptor (beta chain) described here comes from a study of T cells after yellow fever vaccination (dated by TCRdb to between 2018 and 2021). For the wider study: The SMART-Seq v4 Ultra Low Input RNA kit was used to prepare libraries from fractions with low cell numbers. To track T-cell clones before and after primary and booster YFV17D yellow fever vaccination, bulk TCR alpha and beta repertoires were sequenced longitudinally. Two healthy male donors made up the cohort, one aged 18 to 29 years and the other aged 30 to 40 years. Blood was drawn at multiple timepoints before and after primary and secondary immunization, with bulk PBMC replicates and cell subsets isolated.

TCR cDNA was made using 5'RACE template switching, a step that added a universal primer site and unique molecular identifiers. Priming of cDNA synthesis was performed from both the TCR alpha and TCR beta constant segments. Library amplification involved two PCR steps, and the second step added sample barcodes and sequencing adapters. Sequencing of libraries was performed on Illumina HiSeq 2500 (2x100 bp) or NovaSeq (2x150 bp). The published analysis was carried out like this. Demultiplexing of reads and collapsing into UMI consensus sequences were performed with MIGEC, and V(D)J alignment was carried out with MiXCR. Vaccine-responding clonotypes were identified with edgeR using replicate PBMC samples, with FDR below 0.01 and a log2 fold change above 5 up to day 15 being required. Bulk clonotypes were assigned CD4 or CD8 identity according to which sequenced CD4 or CD8 repertoire held them at higher abundance. The public reads were quality trimmed at Q25 with fastp and then assembled into clones with MiXCR by TCRdb, keeping productive beta chains. Each CDR3 protein appears once, grouped with its most common genes and DNA. In this record, the V and J calls reflect TCRdb's handling and not the investigators' own analysis. The sample table shows fewer than 350,000 distinct CDR3 sequences, and about 8.7% are seen once. The ten largest clonotypes hold roughly 18% of the sample.

Taken with the paper, the label for treatment or condition translates to: live attenuated yellow fever vaccine strain. Two biological replicates of bulk PBMCs were collected at each blood-draw timepoint. A standard Ficoll-Paque protocol was used to isolate PBMCs from peripheral blood. TriZol was used to extract RNA from bulk PBMCs, from CD4 and CD8 fractions, and from dextramer-positive and dextramer-negative fractions. The CDR3 goes from the cysteine to the phenylalanine over 13 residues. This entry keeps only the CDR3 DNA: 39 bases, framed from base 1. The germline ends are 7 bases apart after V is trimmed by 0 bases and J by 9 bases. Taken from the germline V gene, the CDR1 and CDR2 loops are SGHRS and YFSETQ. A word on this clonotype: Its antigen is unknown. No much larger clone is present one base from it, and per-base qualities are unavailable.

Broad study findings and their caveats: Most clones expanded after primary vaccination (around 96% of CD4 and 80% to 90% of CD8) were re-detected after the booster, suggesting that broad memory maintenance occurred. A small fraction of clonotypes showed up in both the CD4 and CD8 compartments, probably as a result of convergent recombination. Compared with the primary T-cell response, the secondary T-cell response was faster but weaker, reaching its peak on day 5 rather than on day 15. The study included only a couple of donors, which limits how far the findings can be generalized. Because abundant contaminating clonotypes from the bulk population could be contained in FACS-sorted repertoires, computational filtering was required.

The source is a man aged 18 to 30 who received the YFV17D yellow fever vaccine. The sequenced sample was PBMCs, obtained on the day of the first yellow fever vaccination. Recombination linked TRBV5-1 to TRBJ1-6, with no confidently assigned D gene. Here the CDR3 is given as CASSLGPGSPLHF. The nucleotides are TGCGCCAGCAGCTTGGGGCCGGGTTCACCCCTCCACTTT.